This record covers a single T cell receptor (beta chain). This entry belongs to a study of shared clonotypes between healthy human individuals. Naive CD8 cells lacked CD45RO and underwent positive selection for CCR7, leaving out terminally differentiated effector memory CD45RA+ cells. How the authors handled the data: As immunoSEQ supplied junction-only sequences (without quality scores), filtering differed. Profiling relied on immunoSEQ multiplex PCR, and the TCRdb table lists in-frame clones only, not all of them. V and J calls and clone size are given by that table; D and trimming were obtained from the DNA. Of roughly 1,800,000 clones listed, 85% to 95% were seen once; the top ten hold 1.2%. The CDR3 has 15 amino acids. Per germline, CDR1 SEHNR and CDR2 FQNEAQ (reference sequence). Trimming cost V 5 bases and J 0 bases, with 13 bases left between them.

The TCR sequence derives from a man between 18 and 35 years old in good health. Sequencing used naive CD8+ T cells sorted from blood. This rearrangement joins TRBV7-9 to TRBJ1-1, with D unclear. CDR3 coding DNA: TGTGCCAGCAGCCCTCTTGGAGAACTGAACACTGAAGCTTTCTTT. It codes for CASSPLGELNTEAFF.